The 3 T cell receptor beta chains below were found in one sample sequenced in a study of T cell responses to AZD1222 COVID-19 vaccine. Produced via immunoSEQ multiplex PCR; TCRdb's table is partial and in-frame only. The sample records approximately 140,000 clones, approximately 90% being singletons. The specimen comprised peripheral blood, sampled on day 0 of AZD1222 vaccination. Every receptor here comes from an adult in good health.

The chain couples TRBV2 to TRBJ2-7; D is undetermined. V shed 2 bases and J shed 4 bases, with 9 bases lying between them. There are 13 residues in the CDR3. In germline, CDR1 is SNHLY, CDR2 FYNNEI. The CDR3 loop is CASSELTAYEQYF. DNA of the CDR3: TGTGCCAGCAGTGAATTAACAGCGTACGAGCAGTACTTC. The variable domain in full, with the rest retrieved from reference TRBV2 and TRBJ2-7, is EPEVTQTPSHQVTQMGQEVILRCVPISNHLYFYWYRQILGQKVEFLVSFYNNEISEKSEIFDDQFSVERPDGSNFTLKIRSTKLEDSAMYFCASSELTAYEQYFGPGTRLTVT.

The genes are TRBV6-5 and TRBJ1-1; tentative D call: TRBD1 (5 bases). Per the germline V gene, CDR1 is MNHEY and CDR2 is SVGAGI. This CDR3 has 10 residues. Deletions cut 6 bases from V and 8 bases from J, with 7 bases between. CDR3 DNA sequence: TGTGCCAGCAGCAGGGAAGAAGCTTTCTTT. Its translation is CASSREEAFF.

The chain recombines TRBV18 with TRBJ1-2; D is unresolved. CDR1 and CDR2 from the germline V gene are KGHSH and LQKENI. The CDR3 is 15 amino acids. Trimming cost V 1 base and J 1 base, with 10 bases left between them. CDR3 loop: CASSPLPGSNYGYTF. The CDR3, as DNA: TGTGCCAGCTCACCACTCCCAGGTAGTAACTATGGCTACACCTTC.